This T cell receptor (beta chain) was sequenced for a study of blood T cell repertoires in COVID-19. Study-wide background: COVID-19 samples, acute and convalescent, were from the United States, Italy and Spain. T cells, B-cell-depleted T cells, or PBMCs supplied cDNA or gDNA.

Trimming took off 2 bases at V and 0 bases at J, with 11 bases between the two ends. The CDR3 extends over 15 amino acids. Looked up from germline, CDR1 is MNHEY and CDR2 is SVGAGI. Assay used: immunoSEQ multiplex PCR; TCRdb lists only in-frame clones, some missing. The table records fewer than 250,000 clones, 82% of them present only once. The sample comprised peripheral blood. The chain has TRBV6-5 and TRBJ2-7, with D possibly matching TRBD1 (6 bases). This TCR was recovered from a woman in her 70s with acute or convalescent COVID-19. CDR3 sequence: CASSYGTLSSYEQYF. The CDR3 DNA is TGTGCCAGCAGTTACGGGACATTAAGCTCCTACGAGCAGTACTTC.